Listed here are 16 T cell receptor beta chains from one sample, sequenced in a study of PD-1 blockade in classical Hodgkin lymphoma. Using immunoSEQ multiplex PCR, the repertoire was profiled, and TCRdb retains in-frame clones only, with some absent. Among more than 25,000 clones, approximately 85% were seen once, and the ten largest hold about 2.2%. Relapse was seen in all patients after autologous stem cell transplantation, and brentuximab vedotin exposure was variable. Negative magnetic selection isolated CD4+ T cells from thawed PBMCs. Specimen: CD4+ T cells from blood, collected at baseline. The receptors were gathered from a human donor with classical Hodgkin lymphoma.

The genes are TRBV2 and TRBJ2-3; D is possibly TRBD1 or TRBD2 (5 bases each). Per the germline V gene, CDR1 is SNHLY and CDR2 is FYNNEI. This CDR3 is built from 16 residues. V gave up 8 bases and J gave up 6 bases, with 24 bases separating them. The DNA of the CDR3 is TGTGCCAGCGCCATCAGGAGGCAGGGTGGGACGGATACGCAGTATTTT. Protein: CASAIRRQGGTDTQYF.

The chain links TRBV19 to TRBJ1-2; D possibly corresponds to TRBD1 (5 bases). V dropped 9 bases and J dropped 2 bases, with 13 bases sitting between them. The CDR3 is 13 residues long. Germline CDR1 reads LNHDA; CDR2 reads SQIVND (reference sequence). In DNA form, the CDR3 reads TGTGCCAGCGGGTCAGGGCCCAACTATGGCTACACCTTC. Translation: CASGSGPNYGYTF.

This clone appeared a few times. The J gene is TRBJ1-2, the V gene TRBV5-4, with 9 bases aligning to TRBD1. Germline trimming cut 6 bases from V and 4 bases from J; bases unmatched to any gene: 4. The CDR3 is made up of 13 amino acids. Germline V CDR1 and CDR2: SGHNT, YYREEE (reference sequence). DNA of the CDR3: TGTGCCAGCACCCCGACAGGGGGCTATGGCTACACCTTC. It yields the protein CASTPTGGYGYTF.

The chain employs TRBV6-1 and TRBJ2-7; either TRBD1 or TRBD2 may fit D (6 bases each). The CDR3 totals 17 residues. V shed 2 bases and J shed 1 base, with 18 bases lying between them. In germline, CDR1 is MNHNS, CDR2 SASEGT. The CDR3 region has the DNA TGTGCCAGCAGTGAACTGGCCCGAGGGGGGTGGTCCTACGAGCAGTACTTC. Amino acid sequence: CASSELARGGWSYEQYF.

The V call is TRBV25-1, the J call TRBJ2-6; D call uncertain. The CDR3 contains 14 residues. Deletions cut 3 bases from V and 4 bases from J, with 7 bases between. Germline CDR1 and CDR2: MGHDK and SYGVNS. CDR3 nucleotide sequence: TGTGCCAGCAGTGAGCCCGGGGGGGCCAACGTCCTGACTTTC. It specifies CASSEPGGANVLTF.

The CDR3 DNA follows: TGTGCCAGCAGCGTCGCACCCACAGGGTTGGGTCAGCCCCAGCATTTT. Protein: CASSVAPTGLGQPQHF. The chain combines TRBV2 with TRBJ1-5, with D maybe TRBD1 (6 bases). This CDR3 has 16 residues. Germline V gene lookup returns CDR1 SNHLY and CDR2 FYNNEI. Trimming removed 6 bases at V and 6 bases at J, with 21 bases between.

The genes are TRBV15 and TRBJ2-1; a possible D gene is TRBD1 (5 bases). Trimming took off 2 bases at V and 12 bases at J, with 11 bases between the two ends. Germline CDR1 is LNHNV and CDR2 is YYDKDF (reference sequence). The CDR3 contains 12 residues. DNA of the CDR3: TGTGCCACCAGCAGAATGGAGCAGGGGCAGTTCTTC. Residues: CATSRMEQGQFF.

The rearrangement uses TRBV10-3 and TRBJ2-1, with 12 bases that match TRBD2. V gave up 3 bases and J gave up 3 bases; unmatched junction bases: 6. The length of the CDR3 is 17 residues. Germline CDR1 ENHRY, CDR2 SYGVKD. CDR3 nucleotides: TGTGCCATCAGTGACCTGGGACTAGCGGGTCGCTACAATGAGCAGTTCTTC. Translating it yields CAISDLGLAGRYNEQFF.

This clone was observed a single time. J is TRBJ1-4 and V is TRBV6-5; no definite D call. CDR3 length: 11 amino acids. Trimming took off 2 bases at V and 7 bases at J, with 2 bases between the two ends. The V gene's germline CDR1 is MNHEY and CDR2 SVGAGI. The CDR3 nucleotides are TGTGCCAGCAGTTACCGTGAAAAACTGTTTTTT. Encoded protein: CASSYREKLFF.

The chain has TRBV5-1 and TRBJ2-3; 9 nucleotides agree with TRBD1. The V and J ends lost 4 bases and 4 bases, in that order; junction bases with no gene match: 7. This CDR3 region has 15 residues. Germline V lookup: CDR1 SGHRS, CDR2 YFSETQ. The CDR3 loop reads CASSTDRGSADTQYF. The CDR3 region has the DNA TGCGCCAGCAGCACAGACAGGGGGTCGGCAGATACGCAGTATTTT. Using reference TRBV5-1 and TRBJ2-3 for the parts outside the CDR3, the full variable domain is KAGVTQTPRYLIKTRGQQVTLSCSPISGHRSVSWYQQTPGQGLQFLFEYFSETQRNKGNFPGRFSGRQFSNSRSEMNVSTLELGDSALYLCASSTDRGSADTQYFGPGTRLTVL.

The chain combines TRBV19 with TRBJ1-3; 12 nucleotides agree with TRBD1. In germline, CDR1 is LNHDA, CDR2 SQIVND (reference sequence). After removal of 2 bases from V and 0 bases from J, the junction contained 11 bases not matched to a gene. This CDR3 has 20 residues. This CDR3 reads CASSINLGTGGFRSGNTIYF. The CDR3 DNA sequence: TGTGCCAGTAGTATAAATCTAGGGACAGGGGGCTTTCGCTCTGGAAACACCATATATTTT.

The chain has TRBV5-5 and TRBJ1-1; no definite D call. Germline CDR1 SGHKS, CDR2 YYEKEE (reference sequence). Trimming stripped 6 bases from V and 0 bases from J, with 12 bases between. There are 14 residues in the CDR3. CDR3 DNA: TGTGCCAGCACTAAGGGAGACTTGAACACTGAAGCTTTCTTT. Translation gives CASTKGDLNTEAFF.

The V call is TRBV7-9, the J call TRBJ1-4, with D uncertain. V was clipped by 2 bases and J by 6 bases, with 16 bases between them. From germline, CDR1 is SEHNR and CDR2 FQNEAQ (reference sequence). CDR3 size: 16 residues. CDR3 region: CASSLWAVDIYEKLFF. The CDR3 DNA is TGTGCCAGCAGCTTATGGGCCGTCGATATTTATGAAAAACTGTTTTTT.

The chain is built from TRBV7-9 and TRBJ1-2, with 9 bases matching TRBD1. Looked up from germline, CDR1 is SEHNR and CDR2 is FQNEAQ (reference sequence). The ends lost 8 bases at V and 6 bases at J; junction bases unmatched: 10. This CDR3 is built from 14 residues. CDR3 sequence: CASAGDRAPHGYTF. The CDR3 bases are TGTGCCAGCGCCGGGGACAGGGCGCCCCATGGCTACACCTTC.

V and J are TRBV15 and TRBJ2-1; 9 bases match TRBD1. Per germline, CDR1 LNHNV and CDR2 YYDKDF (reference sequence). J lost 7 bases, V lost 3 bases, and 10 bases had no gene match. The CDR3 runs to 16 residues. The DNA of the CDR3 is TGTGCCACCAGCAGGGCACAGGGGGCGGGCGGGAATGAGCAGTTCTTC. Protein product: CATSRAQGAGGNEQFF.

The chain couples TRBV11-2 to TRBJ1-5, with D possibly being TRBD1 (6 bases). Trimming shortened V by 1 base and J by 2 bases, and 6 bases separated the two germline ends. Germline V lookup: CDR1 SGHAT, CDR2 FQNNGV. This CDR3 has 14 amino acids. DNA for the CDR3: TGTGCCAGCAGCTTAGGGACAGGCAATCAGCCCCAGCATTTT. This encodes CASSLGTGNQPQHF.